These T cell receptor beta chains were read from a single sample in a study of CD8+CD57+ T cells in acquired aplastic anemia. TCRdb fed the reads into MiXCR, producing one record per CDR3 protein. The repertoire consists of some 410,000 distinct CDR3 sequences, with 65% to 80% occurring once and the leading ten covering 3% to 4.5%. Sequences were obtained from sorted CD4+, CD8+, or CD8+CD57+ T cells (not recorded which) from PBMCs. The receptors were gathered from a human donor in good health, serving as a control. The conserved cysteine and the conserved F or W are not part of the CDR3 here. For some rows the clone size is stated as once, few or many, or as a class when expanded; others skip it.

v_gene	abundance	j_gene	CDR3aa
TRBV7-6	.	TRBJ2-7	ASSCEGDRGHEQY
TRBV6-6	.	TRBJ1-4	ASRQDLNAGTGGEKLF
TRBV7-2	.	TRBJ2-1	ASSQNYAEPFNAQF
TRBV7-3	.	TRBJ1-2	ASSLPGRAGANA
TRBV20-1	.	TRBJ1-5	SASAPRGGQPQH
TRBV29-1	many	TRBJ2-7	SVLDQRGGYEQY
TRBV5-1	.	TRBJ1-3	ASSLVRLDSGNTIY
TRBV2	.	TRBJ2-4	ASSPGDLAKNIQY
TRBV7-2	.	TRBJ2-7	ASKLRPTGHNQPY
TRBV5-4	.	TRBJ1-1	ASSSRSGPTEAF
TRBV5-1	once	TRBJ1-1	ASSPGTGSVEAF
TRBV5-4	.	TRBJ2-1	ASSLRTAGNYNEQF
TRBV19	.	TRBJ2-1	ASSGQGNEQF
TRBV24-1	.	TRBJ2-1	ATSVLAGTNEQF
TRBV29-1	.	TRBJ2-1	SVRIDEQF
TRBV5-1	.	TRBJ1-5	ASSFERDRVNQPQH
TRBV7-9	.	TRBJ2-2	ASSFAGGELF
TRBV30	many	TRBJ2-1	AWTLGLANNEQF
TRBV2	.	TRBJ2-5	ASSETGEKY
TRBV20-1	.	TRBJ2-1	SARDTGTGVNEQF
TRBV10-3	.	TRBJ2-7	AIGEGLGGGANEQY
TRBV7-3	.	TRBJ2-2	ASSAQGTATQDFF
TRBV20-1	.	TRBJ2-3	SASSGGSDTQY
TRBV2	.	TRBJ2-7	ASSRGTAPEQY
TRBV24-1	.	TRBJ1-4	ATSGQESWSTGELF